Listed below are T cell receptor beta chains from one sample, sequenced in a study of T cells in Graves' hyperthyroidism and ophthalmopathy. A single record per CDR3 protein comes from TCRdb applying MiXCR to the multiplex PCR reads. The sample records under 400,000 distinct CDR3 sequences, roughly 15% being singletons. Sequenced material: blood. The receptors were gathered from a woman in her sixties or seventies with Graves' ophthalmopathy. CDR3s include the opening cysteine and the closing phenylalanine or tryptophan. The D gene is left open where the match is weak. Size values are once, few and many counts, or a class for expanded clones, and some rows have none.

NA	many	TRBJ2-7	TRBV7-9	CASSLERAYSEQYF	TGTGCCAGCAGCTTAGAACGAGCGTATTCCGAGCAGTACTTC
NA	many	TRBJ2-3	TRBV28	CASSSNYNTQYF	TGTGCCAGCAGTTCAAACTACAATACGCAGTATTTT
TRBD2	few	TRBJ2-3	TRBV27	CASTPGGGGSTDTQYF	TGTGCCAGCACCCCCGGGGGGGGCGGGAGCACAGATACGCAGTATTTT
TRBD2	NA	TRBJ2-2	TRBV5-1	CASSRTAGATNTGELFF	TGCGCCAGCAGCCGAACGGCGGGAGCTACGAACACCGGGGAGCTGTTTTTT
NA	many	TRBJ1-1	TRBV28	CASSLGRNTEAFF	TGTGCCAGCAGCTTAGGGCGGAACACTGAAGCTTTCTTT
TRBD2	few	TRBJ2-5	TRBV4-1	CASSQELAGPETQYF	TGCGCCAGCAGCCAAGAACTAGCGGGACCAGAGACCCAGTACTTC
TRBD2	few	TRBJ2-3	TRBV29-1	CSVHPSGSRTQYF	TGCAGCGTCCACCCCAGCGGGAGTAGGACGCAGTATTTT
NA	many	TRBJ2-7	TRBV12-3/TRBV12-4	CASNLRGPAYEQYF	TGTGCCAGCAATCTGCGGGGACCAGCCTACGAGCAGTACTTC
NA	NA	TRBJ2-1	TRBV20-1	CSVRGDYNEQFF	TGCAGTGTAAGGGGGGACTACAATGAGCAGTTCTTC
TRBD2	many	TRBJ2-1	TRBV7-2	CASSSTLAGEQFF	TGTGCCAGCAGCTCCACTCTAGCGGGGGAGCAGTTCTTC
NA	many	TRBJ2-1	TRBV24-1	CATSASVSYNEQFF	TGTGCCACCAGTGCCAGCGTCTCCTACAATGAGCAGTTCTTC
TRBD1	few	TRBJ1-5	TRBV19	CASSTVQGASNQPQHF	TGTGCCAGTAGTACTGTACAGGGGGCGAGCAATCAGCCCCAGCATTTT
TRBD2	few	TRBJ2-1	TRBV7-8	CASSLAVGLAHNEQFF	TGTGCCAGCAGCTTAGCGGTCGGACTAGCCCACAATGAGCAGTTCTTC
TRBD1	many	TRBJ2-7	TRBV10-3	CAISEGTGIFYEQYF	TGTGCCATCAGTGAGGGGACAGGGATTTTCTACGAGCAGTACTTC
TRBD2	NA	TRBJ2-7	TRBV4-2	CASSQEGLSGAYNEQYF	TGTGCCAGCAGCCAAGAGGGGCTAAGCGGGGCTTACAATGAGCAGTACTTC
NA	few	TRBJ1-1	TRBV4-2	CASSQEGHSTEAFF	TGTGCCAGCAGCCAAGAGGGACACAGCACTGAAGCTTTCTTT
TRBD1	many	TRBJ2-7	TRBV2	CARRDSSYEQYF	TGTGCCCGAAGGGACAGCTCCTACGAGCAGTACTTC
TRBD2	few	TRBJ2-7	TRBV11-2	CASSSSRLAAYEQYF	TGTGCCAGCAGCTCAAGTCGGCTAGCGGCCTACGAGCAGTACTTC
TRBD2	many	TRBJ2-1	TRBV2	CASREGSSYNEQFF	TGTGCCTCAAGGGAGGGTAGTTCCTACAATGAGCAGTTCTTC